The clone carrying this T cell receptor (beta chain) was observed a single time. Next came a second PCR, run for about 6 to 11 cycles, which used a sample-barcoded 5' primer along with a J-beta primer mix. TCRdb passed the 5' RACE reads through MiXCR, listing each CDR3 protein once. The sample comprises about 1 million distinct CDR3 sequences, under 55% of which are singletons, and 18% rests with the top ten. The sample originates from a study of blood T cells in healthy people across ages. The ends lost 0 bases at V and 7 bases at J; junction bases unmatched: 8. Germline CDR1 DFQATT, CDR2 SNEGSKA (reference sequence). The CDR3 sequence is 15 residues long.

The specimen was blood. The chain uses TRBV20-1 and TRBJ2-1, with TRBD2 matching 8 bases. The receptor comes from a woman aged 55 to 70 in good health. The CDR3 sequence: CSARDPKRELNEQFF. The CDR3, as DNA: TGCAGTGCTAGAGATCCCAAGCGGGAGTTGAATGAGCAGTTCTTC.